This T cell receptor beta chain was retrieved from a study of control samples from healthy donors and cancer patients. Assay used: immunoSEQ multiplex PCR; TCRdb lists only in-frame clones, some missing. The table includes roughly 120,000 clones, more than 75% detected once. Germline trimming cut 2 bases from V and 7 bases from J; bases unmatched to any gene: 9. The CDR3 covers 15 residues. Germline assignment: CDR1 SGHAT and CDR2 FQNNGV. V usage is TRBV11-2 and J usage is TRBJ1-1, with 8 positions matching TRBD1. This TCR was sampled from a man between 25 and 39 years old in good health. Sequencing was performed on blood. CDR3 in amino acids: CASSLSSGGGFEAFF. DNA of the CDR3: TGTGCCAGCAGCTTAAGTTCAGGGGGCGGTTTTGAAGCTTTCTTT.